This T cell receptor beta chain was sequenced during a study of PD-1 blockade in classical Hodgkin lymphoma. Sequencing was performed with immunoSEQ multiplex PCR; in TCRdb, only in-frame clones are kept and a portion is missing. The sample gives more than 25,000 clones, over 70% of which show up once; almost 4% is in the top ten. This clone has a single count. Relapses following autologous stem cell transplantation were seen in all patients, with brentuximab vedotin exposure varying. Best outcomes ranged across complete response, partial response and progressive disease. Germline V gene lookup returns CDR1 LNHDA and CDR2 SQIVND (reference sequence). Trimming left V 5 bases short and J 2 bases short, with 13 bases between. The CDR3 runs 15 residues.

The source is a human donor with classical Hodgkin lymphoma. Sequenced here: peripheral blood mononuclear cells (PBMCs), sampled before the second cycle of nivolumab. V gene TRBV19 combines with J gene TRBJ1-5; D is unclear. The CDR3 loop is CASSPRGSGNQPQHF. The CDR3, as DNA: TGTGCCAGTAGTCCGCGAGGGTCCGGCAATCAGCCCCAGCATTTT.